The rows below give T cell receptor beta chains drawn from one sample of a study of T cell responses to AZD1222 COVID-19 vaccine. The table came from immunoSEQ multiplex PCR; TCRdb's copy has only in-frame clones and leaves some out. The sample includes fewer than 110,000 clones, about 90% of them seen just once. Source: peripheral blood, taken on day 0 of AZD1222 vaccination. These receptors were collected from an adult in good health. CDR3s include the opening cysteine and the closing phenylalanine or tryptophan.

CDR3 protein: CASSQVVGSSTEAFF
J gene: TRBJ1-1
V gene: TRBV4-1

CDR3 protein: CASSTAGRRSTDTQYF
J gene: TRBJ2-3
V gene: TRBV5-4

CDR3 protein: CASSPARGATNEKLFF
J gene: TRBJ1-4
V gene: TRBV18

CDR3 protein: CASSVEGKSNYGYTF
J gene: TRBJ1-2
V gene: TRBV9

CDR3 protein: CAISENAFGSSYEQYF
J gene: TRBJ2-7
V gene: TRBV10-3

CDR3 protein: CASSESATGELFF
J gene: TRBJ2-2
V gene: TRBV18

CDR3 protein: CASSLGQGNYGYTF
J gene: TRBJ1-2
V gene: TRBV11-2

CDR3 protein: CASIAPDGSGSPGRSTEAFF
J gene: TRBJ1-1
V gene: TRBV28

CDR3 protein: CSVETTIRSGQFF
J gene: TRBJ2-1
V gene: TRBV29-1

CDR3 protein: CASTVLDTWNQPQHF
J gene: TRBJ1-5
V gene: TRBV6-6

CDR3 protein: CASSLVQGAYEQYF
J gene: TRBJ2-7
V gene: TRBV27

CDR3 protein: CASSPPSEAFGNQPQHF
J gene: TRBJ1-5
V gene: TRBV18

CDR3 protein: CAWMKGLTLSDTQYF
J gene: TRBJ2-3
V gene: TRBV30

CDR3 protein: CASSPSSSGEQYF
J gene: TRBJ2-7
V gene: TRBV7-3

CDR3 protein: CASSTGTSTPEAFF
J gene: TRBJ1-1
V gene: TRBV5-1

CDR3 protein: CASSLKEPWGRPNTEAFF
J gene: TRBJ1-1
V gene: TRBV3-1/TRBV3-2

CDR3 protein: CASSPLFQLEQYF
J gene: TRBJ2-7
V gene: TRBV18

CDR3 protein: CASSPVKGGYGYTF
J gene: TRBJ1-2
V gene: TRBV6-5

CDR3 protein: CSASTGFIGQPQHF
J gene: TRBJ1-5
V gene: TRBV20-1

CDR3 protein: CASSQDGLGQGNSPLHF
J gene: TRBJ1-6
V gene: TRBV4-2

CDR3 protein: CASSQGVPGRNNSPLHF
J gene: TRBJ1-6
V gene: TRBV4-1

CDR3 protein: CASSPGGVNTEAFF
J gene: TRBJ1-1
V gene: TRBV7-6

CDR3 protein: CASSIGGGSYEQYF
J gene: TRBJ2-7
V gene: TRBV6-5

CDR3 protein: CASRLGRLSNQPQHF
J gene: TRBJ1-5
V gene: TRBV7-8

CDR3 protein: CASRLARGGVNQPQHF
J gene: TRBJ1-5
V gene: TRBV12-2

CDR3 protein: CASWGDTEAFF
J gene: TRBJ1-1
V gene: TRBV27

CDR3 protein: CASSQGGNTEAFF
J gene: TRBJ1-1
V gene: TRBV3-1/TRBV3-2

CDR3 protein: CASSQGGSPVNTIYF
J gene: TRBJ1-3
V gene: TRBV4-3

CDR3 protein: CASSPTAVDEQFF
J gene: TRBJ2-1
V gene: TRBV3-1/TRBV3-2

CDR3 protein: CASRDGQGFTGELFF
J gene: TRBJ2-2
V gene: TRBV2

CDR3 protein: CASSYTQGYTGELFF
J gene: TRBJ2-2
V gene: TRBV6-5

CDR3 protein: CAWTGGSTDTQYF
J gene: TRBJ2-3
V gene: TRBV30

CDR3 protein: CASRRGIIGNQPQHF
J gene: TRBJ1-5
V gene: TRBV19

CDR3 protein: CASSLGDSLTDTQYF
J gene: TRBJ2-3
V gene: TRBV5-5

CDR3 protein: CASSQDIPGQGAIEQYF
J gene: TRBJ2-7
V gene: TRBV3-1/TRBV3-2

CDR3 protein: CASRRDTNQPQHF
J gene: TRBJ1-5
V gene: TRBV27

CDR3 protein: CASSDRVGSPLHF
J gene: TRBJ1-6
V gene: TRBV19

CDR3 protein: CASSLTLTETQYF
J gene: TRBJ2-5
V gene: TRBV7-7

CDR3 protein: CASSATSSGANVLTF
J gene: TRBJ2-6
V gene: TRBV5-1

CDR3 protein: CASSVEGASYEQYF
J gene: TRBJ2-7
V gene: TRBV9